This TCR beta chain was documented in a study of T cells in Graves' hyperthyroidism and ophthalmopathy. Study outcomes and limitations: Ophthalmopathy onset followed model prediction by a median around six months.

RNA transcripts provided the source from which TCR beta CDR3 regions were amplified. The TCR CDR3 was amplified in a first-round RT-PCR using the HTBI primer set. Via MiXCR, TCRdb re-called the multiplex PCR reads, giving one row per CDR3 protein. This repertoire shows 660,000 or so distinct CDR3 sequences, roughly 20% found once; its top ten account for 34%. The CDR3 runs 17 residues. V lost 0 bases, J lost 6 bases, and 11 bases stayed unmatched. From germline, CDR1 is LGHNA and CDR2 YSLEER. This clonotype was counted only a few times. Its antigen remains unknown. Sequencing input: blood. The V and J genes are TRBV4-3 and TRBJ2-1, with TRBD2 identical over 7 bases. The clonotype comes from a young man with Graves' ophthalmopathy. Here the CDR3 reads CASSQDFGGSSRNEQFF. As DNA, the CDR3 is TGCGCCAGCAGCCAAGATTTTGGCGGGAGCTCCCGCAATGAGCAGTTCTTC.